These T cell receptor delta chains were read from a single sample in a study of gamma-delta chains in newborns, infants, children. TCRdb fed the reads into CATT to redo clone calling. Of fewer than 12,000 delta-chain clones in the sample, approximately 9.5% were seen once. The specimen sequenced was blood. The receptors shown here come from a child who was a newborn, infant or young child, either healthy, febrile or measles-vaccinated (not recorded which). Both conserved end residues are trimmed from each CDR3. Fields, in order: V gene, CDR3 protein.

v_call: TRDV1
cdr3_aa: ALGDRPSWGKLI

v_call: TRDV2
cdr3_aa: ACDVMASTGATVPYTDKLI

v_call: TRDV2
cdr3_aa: ACDTFTSYSSSGGPSADKLI

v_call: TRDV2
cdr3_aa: ACGLTTGGSRSSWDTRQMF

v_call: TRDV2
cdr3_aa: ACDRLTGGHTDKLI

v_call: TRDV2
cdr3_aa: ACDTLLGDTPLI

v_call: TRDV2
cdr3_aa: ACDTLGLTAQLF

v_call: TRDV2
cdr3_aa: ACDTAGTGASSWDTRQMF

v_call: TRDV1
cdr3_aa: ALGEPNLAFLVYTDKLI

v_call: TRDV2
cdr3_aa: ACDILGDTSWDTRQMF

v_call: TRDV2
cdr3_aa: ACDTGGYWDTRQMF

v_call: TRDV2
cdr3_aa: ACDTGLLLGSSWDTRQMF

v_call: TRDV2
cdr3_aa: ACDTVLPPADKLI

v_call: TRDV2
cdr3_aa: ACDILGDTLRAPSSWGTRQMF

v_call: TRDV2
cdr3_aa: ACDTLGDTTDKLI

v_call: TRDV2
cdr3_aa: ACDKLGQLGDPRDTRQMF

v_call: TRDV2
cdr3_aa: ACDTIGLGVTSWDTRQMF

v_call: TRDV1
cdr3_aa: ALGELPRPWGIATDKLI

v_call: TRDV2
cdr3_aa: ACDTVVRTDKLI

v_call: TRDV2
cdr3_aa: ACDTVRGSGSWDTRQMF

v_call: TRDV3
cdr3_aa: AFTIYVRSAVRGTDKLI

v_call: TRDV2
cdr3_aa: ACDAIGGYTDKLI

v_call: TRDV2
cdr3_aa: ACDLLGDSYTDKFI

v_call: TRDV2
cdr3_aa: ACDTATGGYSWDTRQMF

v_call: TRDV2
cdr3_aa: ACDTGGPSSWDTRQMF

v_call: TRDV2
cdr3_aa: ACDTMVVTGGLSSWDTRQMF

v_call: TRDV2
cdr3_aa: ACDTVLGDNLYTDKLI

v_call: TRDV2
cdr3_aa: ACDTVGWGIPPTRTSSWDTRQMF

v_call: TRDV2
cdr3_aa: ACDTLGDTRWDTRQMF

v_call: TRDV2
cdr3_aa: AWIRWDTRQMF

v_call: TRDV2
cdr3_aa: ACDTMGAISWDTRQMF

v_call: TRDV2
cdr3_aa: ACDSTGSSWDTRQMF

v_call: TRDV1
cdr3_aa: ALGEPNVPPTMRRIETAQLF

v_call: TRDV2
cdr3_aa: ACDTLLGDLGELI

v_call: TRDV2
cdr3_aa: ACDTVLGDTRSCDTRQMF

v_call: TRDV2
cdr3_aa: ACDKVLGDTPSWDTRQMF

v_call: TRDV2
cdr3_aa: ACDSVGDTPREAPTAQLF

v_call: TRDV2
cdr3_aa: ACNTVDRGVTDKLI

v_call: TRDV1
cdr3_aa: ALGERWGPALTAQLF

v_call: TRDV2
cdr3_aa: ACDILGDNLTAQLF

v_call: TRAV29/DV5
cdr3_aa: AASGGTGGFTDKLI

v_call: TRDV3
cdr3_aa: ALGIRLHKLI

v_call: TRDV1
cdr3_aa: ALGELILLTAWGIRKRYTDKLI

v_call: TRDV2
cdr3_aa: ACLSLAGDPVDDKLI

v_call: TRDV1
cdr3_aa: ALGDAPPGNKLI